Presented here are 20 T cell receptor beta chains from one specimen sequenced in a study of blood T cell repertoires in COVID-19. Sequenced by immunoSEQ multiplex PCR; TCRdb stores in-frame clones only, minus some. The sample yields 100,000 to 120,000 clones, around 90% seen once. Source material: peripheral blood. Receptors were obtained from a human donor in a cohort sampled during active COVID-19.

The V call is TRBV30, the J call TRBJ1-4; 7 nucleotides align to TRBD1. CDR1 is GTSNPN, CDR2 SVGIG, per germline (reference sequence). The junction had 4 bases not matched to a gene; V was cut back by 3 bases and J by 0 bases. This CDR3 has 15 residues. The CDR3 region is CAWRAGTATNEKLFF. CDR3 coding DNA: TGTGCCTGGAGGGCCGGGACAGCAACTAATGAAAAACTGTTTTTT.

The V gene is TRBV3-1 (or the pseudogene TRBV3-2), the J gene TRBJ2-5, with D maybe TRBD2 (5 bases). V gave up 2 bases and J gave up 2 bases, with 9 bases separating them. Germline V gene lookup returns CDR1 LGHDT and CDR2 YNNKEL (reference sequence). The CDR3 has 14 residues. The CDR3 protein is CASSQTGVQETQYF. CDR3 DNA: TGTGCCAGCAGCCAAACCGGGGTTCAAGAGACCCAGTACTTC.

CDR3 protein: CASSAWGGGPNTEAFF. The CDR3 region has the DNA TGTGCCAGCAGCGCTTGGGGGGGCGGACCGAACACTGAAGCTTTCTTT. The chain carries TRBV9 and TRBJ1-1, with a weak D call TRBD1 (6 bases). Germline V CDR1 and CDR2: SGDLS, YYNGEE. This CDR3 comprises 16 residues. V was trimmed by 3 bases and J by 1 base, leaving 16 bases between them.

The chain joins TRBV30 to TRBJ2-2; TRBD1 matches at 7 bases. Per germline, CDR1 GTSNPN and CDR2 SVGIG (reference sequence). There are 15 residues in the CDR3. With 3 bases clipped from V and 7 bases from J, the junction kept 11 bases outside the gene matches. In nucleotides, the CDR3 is TGTGCCTGGAGGAGAATCACAGGGGCCAGCGGGGAGCTGTTTTTT. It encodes CAWRRITGASGELFF.

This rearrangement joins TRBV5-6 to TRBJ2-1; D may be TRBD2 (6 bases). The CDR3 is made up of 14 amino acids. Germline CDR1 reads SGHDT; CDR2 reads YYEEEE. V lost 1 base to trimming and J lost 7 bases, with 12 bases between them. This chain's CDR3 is CASSLWDGRNEQFF. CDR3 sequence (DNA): TGTGCCAGCAGCTTGTGGGACGGGAGAAATGAGCAGTTCTTC.

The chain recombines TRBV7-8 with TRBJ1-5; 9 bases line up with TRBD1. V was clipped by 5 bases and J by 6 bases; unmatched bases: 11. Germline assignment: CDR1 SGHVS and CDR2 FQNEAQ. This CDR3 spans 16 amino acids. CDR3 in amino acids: CASSGNFGTGSQPQHF. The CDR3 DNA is TGTGCCAGCAGCGGAAACTTTGGGACAGGGAGTCAGCCCCAGCATTTT.

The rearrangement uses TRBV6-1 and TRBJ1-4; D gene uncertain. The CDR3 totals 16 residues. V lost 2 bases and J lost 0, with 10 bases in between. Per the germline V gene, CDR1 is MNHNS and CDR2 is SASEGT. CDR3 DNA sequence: TGTGCCAGCAGTGAACTCCGGGAGGCAACTAATGAAAAACTGTTTTTT. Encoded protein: CASSELREATNEKLFF.

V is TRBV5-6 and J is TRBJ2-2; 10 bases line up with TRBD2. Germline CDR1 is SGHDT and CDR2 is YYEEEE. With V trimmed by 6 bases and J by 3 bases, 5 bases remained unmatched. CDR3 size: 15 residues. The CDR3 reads CASKETSGDTGELFF. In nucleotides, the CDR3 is TGTGCCAGCAAAGAAACTAGCGGGGACACCGGGGAGCTGTTTTTT.

As DNA, the CDR3 is TGTGCCAGCAGTCCGGGACAGGGGCGTCAGCCCCAGCATTTT. Its translation is CASSPGQGRQPQHF. V and J are TRBV28 and TRBJ1-5, with TRBD1 identical over 10 bases. The CDR3 is made up of 14 amino acids. Germline-derived CDR1 and CDR2 are MDHEN and SYDVKM. V shed 5 bases and J 6 bases; nucleotides not matched to a gene: 4.

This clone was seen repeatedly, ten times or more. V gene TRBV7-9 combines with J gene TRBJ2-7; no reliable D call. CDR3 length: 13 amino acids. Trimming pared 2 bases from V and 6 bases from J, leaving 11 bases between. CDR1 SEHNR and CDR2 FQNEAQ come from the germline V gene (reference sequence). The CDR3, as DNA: TGTGCCAGCAGCTTACCACTCCTAGGCGAGCAGTACTTC. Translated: CASSLPLLGEQYF.

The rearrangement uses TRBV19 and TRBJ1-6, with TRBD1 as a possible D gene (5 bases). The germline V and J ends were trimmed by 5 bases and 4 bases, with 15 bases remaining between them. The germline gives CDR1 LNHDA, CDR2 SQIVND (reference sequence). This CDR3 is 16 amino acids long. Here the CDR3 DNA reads TGTGCCAGTAGTGCACAGGTTCCCACTTATAATTCACCCCTCCACTTT. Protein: CASSAQVPTYNSPLHF.

The CDR3 DNA is TGTGCCAGCAGCCTACGGACAGGAAAAGAGACCCAGTACTTC. Translation: CASSLRTGKETQYF. The chain couples TRBV5-8 to TRBJ2-5; 7 positions match TRBD1. CDR3 length: 14 residues. The V gene's germline CDR1 is SGHTS and CDR2 YDEGEE. Trimming cost V 4 bases and J 3 bases; bases outside gene matches: 6.

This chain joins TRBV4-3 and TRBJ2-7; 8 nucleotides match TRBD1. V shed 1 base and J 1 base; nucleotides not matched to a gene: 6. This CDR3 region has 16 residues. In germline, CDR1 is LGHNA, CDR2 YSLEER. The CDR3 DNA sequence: TGCGCCAGCAGCCAAGGAAGGACAGGGCGTTCCTACGAGCAGTACTTC. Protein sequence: CASSQGRTGRSYEQYF.

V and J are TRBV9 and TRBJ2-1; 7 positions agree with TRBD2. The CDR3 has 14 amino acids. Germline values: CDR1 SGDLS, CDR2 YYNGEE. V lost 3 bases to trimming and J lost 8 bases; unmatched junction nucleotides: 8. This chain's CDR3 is CASSGAGFFHEQFF. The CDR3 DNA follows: TGTGCCAGCAGCGGAGCGGGATTCTTCCATGAGCAGTTCTTC.

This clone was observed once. CDR3 loop: CSASPRNEQFF. The CDR3 coding sequence is TGCAGTGCTAGCCCGAGAAATGAGCAGTTCTTC. The chain carries TRBV20-1 and TRBJ2-1; D unresolved. The germline V gene encodes CDR1 DFQATT and CDR2 SNEGSKA (reference sequence). The CDR3 covers 11 residues. V was clipped by 3 bases and J by 7 bases, with 7 bases between them.

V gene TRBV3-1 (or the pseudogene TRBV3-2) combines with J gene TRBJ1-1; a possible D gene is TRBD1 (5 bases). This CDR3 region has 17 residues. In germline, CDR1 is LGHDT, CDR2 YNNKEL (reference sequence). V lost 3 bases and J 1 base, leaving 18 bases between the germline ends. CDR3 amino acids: CASSHVRGAGPNTEAFF. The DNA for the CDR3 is TGTGCCAGCAGCCATGTTAGGGGTGCAGGGCCGAACACTGAAGCTTTCTTT.

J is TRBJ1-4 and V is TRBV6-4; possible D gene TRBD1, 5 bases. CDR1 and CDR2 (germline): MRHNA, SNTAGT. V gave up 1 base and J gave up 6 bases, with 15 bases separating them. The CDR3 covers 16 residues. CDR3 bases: TGTGCCAGCAGTGACTTCAGGGTGGGATTGGATGAAAAACTGTTTTTT. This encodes CASSDFRVGLDEKLFF.

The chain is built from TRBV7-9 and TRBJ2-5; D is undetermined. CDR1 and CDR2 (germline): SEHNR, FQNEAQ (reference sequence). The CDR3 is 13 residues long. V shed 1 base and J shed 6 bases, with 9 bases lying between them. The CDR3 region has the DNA TGTGCCAGCAGCTTAGAGCCCGTGAAGACCCAGTACTTC. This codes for CASSLEPVKTQYF.

CDR3 sequence: CAWSVLGGETQYF. As DNA, the CDR3 is TGTGCCTGGAGTGTTTTAGGGGGAGAGACCCAGTACTTC. The chain uses TRBV30 and TRBJ2-5; the D gene is possibly TRBD1 (6 bases). CDR1 is GTSNPN, CDR2 SVGIG, per germline (reference sequence). V was clipped by 0 bases and J by 4 bases, with 9 bases between them. CDR3 length: 13 residues.

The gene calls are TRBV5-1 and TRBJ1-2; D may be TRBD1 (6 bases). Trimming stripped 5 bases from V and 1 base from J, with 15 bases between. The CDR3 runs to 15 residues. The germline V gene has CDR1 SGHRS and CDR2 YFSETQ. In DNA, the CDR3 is TGCGCCAGCAGTCCGGACAGCCAAAATAACTATGGCTACACCTTC. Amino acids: CASSPDSQNNYGYTF.